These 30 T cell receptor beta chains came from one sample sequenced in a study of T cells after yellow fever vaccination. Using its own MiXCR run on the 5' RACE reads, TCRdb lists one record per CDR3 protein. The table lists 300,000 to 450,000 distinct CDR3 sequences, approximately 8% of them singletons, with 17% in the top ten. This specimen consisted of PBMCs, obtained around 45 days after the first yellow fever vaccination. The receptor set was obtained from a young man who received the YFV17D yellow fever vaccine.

The CDR3 bases are TGTGCCAGCAGCTTAGTTCAGGGGCCCTACGAGCAGTACTTC. The encoded protein is CASSLVQGPYEQYF. The gene calls are TRBV7-2 and TRBJ2-7, with D tentatively TRBD1 (6 bases). The CDR3 is 14 residues long. Looked up from germline, CDR1 is SGHTA and CDR2 is FQGNSA. Deletions cut 1 base from V and 2 bases from J, with 9 bases between.

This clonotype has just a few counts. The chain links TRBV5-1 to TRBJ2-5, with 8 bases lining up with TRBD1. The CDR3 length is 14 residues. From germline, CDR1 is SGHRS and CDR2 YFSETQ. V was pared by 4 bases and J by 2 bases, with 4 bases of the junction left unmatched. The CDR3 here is CASSVTGGQETQYF. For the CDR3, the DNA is TGCGCCAGCAGCGTCACAGGGGGACAAGAGACCCAGTACTTC.

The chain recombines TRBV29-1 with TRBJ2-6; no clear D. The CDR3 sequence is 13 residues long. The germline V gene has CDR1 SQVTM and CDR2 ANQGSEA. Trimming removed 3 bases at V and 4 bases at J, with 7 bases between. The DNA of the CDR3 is TGCAGCGTTGAGGGGTCGGGGGCCAACGTCCTGACTTTC. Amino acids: CSVEGSGANVLTF.

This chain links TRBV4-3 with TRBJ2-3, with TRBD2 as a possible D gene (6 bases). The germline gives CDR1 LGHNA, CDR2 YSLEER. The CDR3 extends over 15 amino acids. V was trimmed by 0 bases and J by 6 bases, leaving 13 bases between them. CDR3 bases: TGCGCCAGCAGCCAAGATTGGGGAGGTGGCGATACGCAGTATTTT. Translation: CASSQDWGGGDTQYF.

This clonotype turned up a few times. CDR3 region: CASLEGVIFGTDTQYF. CDR3 in DNA: TGTGCCAGCCTGGAGGGGGTAATCTTCGGGACAGATACGCAGTATTTT. The rearrangement uses TRBV7-9 and TRBJ2-3; D might be TRBD1 or TRBD2, each matching 6 bases. This CDR3 is 16 amino acids long. Germline V gene data show CDR1 as SEHNR and CDR2 as FQNEAQ (reference sequence). V lost 8 bases to trimming and J lost 3 bases, with 21 bases between them.

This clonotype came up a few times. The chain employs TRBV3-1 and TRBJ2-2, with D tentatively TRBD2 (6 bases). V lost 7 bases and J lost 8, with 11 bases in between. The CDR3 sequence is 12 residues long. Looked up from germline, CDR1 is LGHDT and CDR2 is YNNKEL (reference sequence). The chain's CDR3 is CASTWGGGELFF. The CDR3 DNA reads TGTGCCAGCACGTGGGGAGGAGGGGAGCTGTTTTTT.

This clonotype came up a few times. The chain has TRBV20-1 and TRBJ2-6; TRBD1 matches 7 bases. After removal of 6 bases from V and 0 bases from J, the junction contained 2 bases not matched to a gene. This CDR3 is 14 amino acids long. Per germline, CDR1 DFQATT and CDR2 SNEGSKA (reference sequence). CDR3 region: CSAGQSSGANVLTF. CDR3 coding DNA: TGCAGTGCGGGACAGTCCTCTGGGGCCAACGTCCTGACTTTC.

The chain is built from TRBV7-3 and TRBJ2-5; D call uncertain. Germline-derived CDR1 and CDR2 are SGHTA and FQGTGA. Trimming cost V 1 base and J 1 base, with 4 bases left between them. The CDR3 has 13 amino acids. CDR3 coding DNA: TGTGCCAGCAGCTTAAACACCCAAGAGACCCAGTACTTC. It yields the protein CASSLNTQETQYF.

The CDR3 DNA reads TGTGCCAGCAGCCCAGAGGACAGGGGAAGGGAGACCCAGTACTTC. Protein product: CASSPEDRGRETQYF. The rearrangement joins TRBV7-9 to TRBJ2-5; 9 nucleotides agree with TRBD1. V dropped 5 bases and J dropped 5; count of bases not matched to a gene: 9. Germline values: CDR1 SEHNR, CDR2 FQNEAQ (reference sequence). The CDR3 runs 15 residues. The full variable domain, in which reference TRBV7-9 and TRBJ2-5 provide the parts outside the CDR3, is DTGVSQNPRHKITKRGQNVTFRCDPISEHNRLYWYRQTLGQGPEFLTYFQNEAQLEKSRLLSDRFSAERPKGSFSTLEIQRTEQGDSAMYLCASSPEDRGRETQYFGPGTRLLVL.

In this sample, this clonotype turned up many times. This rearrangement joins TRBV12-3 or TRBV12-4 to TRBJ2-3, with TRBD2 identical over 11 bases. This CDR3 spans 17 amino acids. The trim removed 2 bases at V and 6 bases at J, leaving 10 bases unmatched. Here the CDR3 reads CASSLPTSGAAKDTQYF. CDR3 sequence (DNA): TGTGCCAGCAGTTTACCGACTAGCGGGGCAGCAAAGGATACGCAGTATTTT.

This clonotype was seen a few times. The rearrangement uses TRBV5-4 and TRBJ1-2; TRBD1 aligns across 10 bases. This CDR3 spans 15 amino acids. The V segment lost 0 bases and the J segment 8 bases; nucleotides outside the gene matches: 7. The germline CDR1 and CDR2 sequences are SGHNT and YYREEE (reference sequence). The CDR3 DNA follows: TGTGCCAGCAGCTTGGGACAGGGGGCTGTTGAAGGCTACACCTTC. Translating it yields CASSLGQGAVEGYTF.

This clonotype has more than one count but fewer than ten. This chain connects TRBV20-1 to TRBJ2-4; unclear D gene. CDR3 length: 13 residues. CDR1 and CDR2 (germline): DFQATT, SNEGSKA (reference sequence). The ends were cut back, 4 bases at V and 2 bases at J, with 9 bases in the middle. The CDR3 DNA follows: TGCAGTGCTACCCCGACGACCAAAAACATTCAGTACTTC. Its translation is CSATPTTKNIQYF.

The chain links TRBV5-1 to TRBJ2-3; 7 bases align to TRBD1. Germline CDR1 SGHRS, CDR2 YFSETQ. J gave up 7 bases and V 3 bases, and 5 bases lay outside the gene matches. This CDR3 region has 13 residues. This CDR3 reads CASSWDSGYTQYF. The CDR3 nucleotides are TGCGCCAGCAGCTGGGACAGTGGGTATACGCAGTATTTT.

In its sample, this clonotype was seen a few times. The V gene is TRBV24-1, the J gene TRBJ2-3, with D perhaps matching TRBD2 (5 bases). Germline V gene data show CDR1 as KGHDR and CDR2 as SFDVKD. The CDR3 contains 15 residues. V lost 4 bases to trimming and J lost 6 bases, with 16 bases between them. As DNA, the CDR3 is TGTGCCACCAGTGACCCAGGACTCACTGGGGATACGCAGTATTTT. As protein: CATSDPGLTGDTQYF.

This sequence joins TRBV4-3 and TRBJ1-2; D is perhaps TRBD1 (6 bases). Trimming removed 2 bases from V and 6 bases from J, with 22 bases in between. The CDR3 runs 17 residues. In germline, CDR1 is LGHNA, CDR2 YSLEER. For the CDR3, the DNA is TGCGCCAGCAGCCAAAGGACGGGGCAACAGGGTAGTCATGGCTACACCTTC. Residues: CASSQRTGQQGSHGYTF.

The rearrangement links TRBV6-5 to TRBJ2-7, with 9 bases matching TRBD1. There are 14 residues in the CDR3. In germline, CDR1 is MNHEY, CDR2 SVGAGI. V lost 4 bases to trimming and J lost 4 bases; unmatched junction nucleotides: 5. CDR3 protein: CASSFSTGGYEQYV. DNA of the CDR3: TGTGCCAGCAGTTTCTCGACAGGGGGGTACGAGCAGTACGTC.

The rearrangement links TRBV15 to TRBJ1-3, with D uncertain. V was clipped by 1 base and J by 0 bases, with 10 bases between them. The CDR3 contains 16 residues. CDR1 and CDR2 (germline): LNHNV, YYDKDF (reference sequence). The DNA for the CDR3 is TGTGCCACCAGCAGAGCCCGAGACTACTCTGGAAACACCATATATTTT. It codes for CATSRARDYSGNTIYF.

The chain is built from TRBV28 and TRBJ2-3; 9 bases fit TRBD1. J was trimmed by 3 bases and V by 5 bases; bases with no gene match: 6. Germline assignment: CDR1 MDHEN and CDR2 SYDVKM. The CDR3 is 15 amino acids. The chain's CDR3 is CASSADRGFTDTQYF. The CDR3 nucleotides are TGTGCCAGCAGTGCGGACAGGGGTTTTACAGATACGCAGTATTTT.

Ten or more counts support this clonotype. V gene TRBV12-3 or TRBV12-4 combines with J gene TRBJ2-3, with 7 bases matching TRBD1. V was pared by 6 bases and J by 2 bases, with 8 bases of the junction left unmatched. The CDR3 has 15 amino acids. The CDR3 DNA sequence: TGTGCCAGCAGAAACAGGGGATCCAACACAGATACGCAGTATTTT. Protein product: CASRNRGSNTDTQYF.

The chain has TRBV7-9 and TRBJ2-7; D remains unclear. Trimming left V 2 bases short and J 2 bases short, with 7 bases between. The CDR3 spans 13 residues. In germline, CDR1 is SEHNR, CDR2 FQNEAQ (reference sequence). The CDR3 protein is CASSLSVPYEQYF. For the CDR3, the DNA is TGTGCCAGCAGCTTATCTGTTCCCTACGAGCAGTACTTC.

The CDR3, as DNA: TGCGCCAGCAGCTTGGTGTCGAAGAACACTGAAGCTTTCTTT. This encodes CASSLVSKNTEAFF. The V call is TRBV5-1, the J call TRBJ1-1; D gene uncertain. The V and J ends lost 0 bases and 1 base respectively, with 7 bases between them. This CDR3 has 14 amino acids. CDR1 and CDR2 from the germline V gene are SGHRS and YFSETQ.

CDR3: CASSSLGTVTDTQYF. The CDR3 nucleotides read TGTGCCAGCAGCTCCCTCGGGACCGTGACAGATACGCAGTATTTT. The chain carries TRBV7-8 and TRBJ2-3; D tentatively fits TRBD1 or TRBD2 (5 bases each). The germline V gene encodes CDR1 SGHVS and CDR2 FQNEAQ. V dropped 4 bases and J dropped 3 bases, with 14 bases sitting between them. The CDR3 covers 15 residues.

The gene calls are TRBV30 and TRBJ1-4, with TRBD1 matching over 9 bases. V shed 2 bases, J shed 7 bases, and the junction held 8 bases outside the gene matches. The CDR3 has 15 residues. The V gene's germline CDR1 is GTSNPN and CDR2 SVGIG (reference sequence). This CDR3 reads CAWSTSTGGGEKLFF. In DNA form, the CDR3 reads TGTGCCTGGAGTACGTCGACAGGGGGGGGTGAAAAACTGTTTTTT.

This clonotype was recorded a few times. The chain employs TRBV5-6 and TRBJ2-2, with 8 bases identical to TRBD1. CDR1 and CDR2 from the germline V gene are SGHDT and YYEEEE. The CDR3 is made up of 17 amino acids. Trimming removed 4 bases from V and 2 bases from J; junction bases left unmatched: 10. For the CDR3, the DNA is TGTGCCAGCAGCCGTTTTGGGGACAGGTTTAACACCGGGGAGCTGTTTTTT. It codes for CASSRFGDRFNTGELFF.

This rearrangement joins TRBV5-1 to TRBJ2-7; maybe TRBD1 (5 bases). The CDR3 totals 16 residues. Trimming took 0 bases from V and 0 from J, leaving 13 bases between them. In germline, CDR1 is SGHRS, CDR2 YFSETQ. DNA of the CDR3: TGCGCCAGCAGCTTGGGAGCCGACAGCTTCTCCTACGAGCAGTACTTC. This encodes CASSLGADSFSYEQYF.

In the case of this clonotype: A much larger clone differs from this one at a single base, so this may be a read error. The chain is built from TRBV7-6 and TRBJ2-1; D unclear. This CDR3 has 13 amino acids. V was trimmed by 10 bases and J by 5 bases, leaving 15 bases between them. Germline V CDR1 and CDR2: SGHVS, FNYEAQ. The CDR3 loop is CAISAPWNNEQFF. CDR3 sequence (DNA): TGTGCCATCAGTGCACCTTGGAACAATGAGCAGTTCTTC.

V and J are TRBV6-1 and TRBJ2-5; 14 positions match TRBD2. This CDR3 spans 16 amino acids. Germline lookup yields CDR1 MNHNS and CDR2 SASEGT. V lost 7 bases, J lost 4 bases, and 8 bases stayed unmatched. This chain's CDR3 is CASNPGTSGGGETQYF. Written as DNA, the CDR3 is TGTGCCAGCAACCCCGGGACTAGCGGGGGCGGAGAGACCCAGTACTTC.

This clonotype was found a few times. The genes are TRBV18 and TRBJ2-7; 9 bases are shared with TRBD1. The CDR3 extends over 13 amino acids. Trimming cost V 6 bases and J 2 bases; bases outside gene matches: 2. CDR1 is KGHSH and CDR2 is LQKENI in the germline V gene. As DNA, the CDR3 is TGTGCCAGCTCCCGGGACAGGGCCTACGAGCAGTACGTC. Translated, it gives CASSRDRAYEQYV.

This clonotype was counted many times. The CDR3 region has the DNA TGTGCCAGCAGCTTCGGGACATCATACGAAAAACTGTTTTTT. Protein: CASSFGTSYEKLFF. This chain connects TRBV5-6 to TRBJ1-4, with D possibly TRBD1 on 6 matching bases. From germline, CDR1 is SGHDT and CDR2 YYEEEE. The CDR3 length is 14 residues. V lost 2 bases, J lost 8 bases, and 13 bases lay in between.

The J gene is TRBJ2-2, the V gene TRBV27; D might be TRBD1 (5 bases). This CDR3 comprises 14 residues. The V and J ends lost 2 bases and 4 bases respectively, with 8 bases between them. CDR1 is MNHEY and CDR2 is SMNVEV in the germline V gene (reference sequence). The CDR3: CASSLMTVTGELFF. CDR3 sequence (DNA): TGTGCCAGCAGTTTAATGACAGTCACCGGGGAGCTGTTTTTT.